This record looks at one TCR beta chain sequence and its context. This specimen belongs to a study of T cell changes during pregnancy in multiple sclerosis. The table came from immunoSEQ multiplex PCR; TCRdb's copy has only in-frame clones and leaves some out. Among tens of thousands of clones, 88% were seen once, and the ten largest hold 0.7% to 0.85%. The CDR3 consists of 14 residues. V gave up 6 bases and J gave up 5 bases; unmatched junction bases: 2. The germline V gene has CDR1 SNHLY and CDR2 FYNNEI. The source is a female donor in good health, enrolled as a control in a pregnancy study. The gene calls are TRBV2 and TRBJ2-2; 11 positions agree with TRBD1. The starting material was CD4+ T cells from peripheral blood mononuclear cells, obtained in the first trimester of pregnancy. CDR3: CASRRDRGTGELFF. CDR3 nucleotide sequence: TGTGCCAGCAGACGGGACAGGGGGACCGGGGAGCTGTTTTTT.